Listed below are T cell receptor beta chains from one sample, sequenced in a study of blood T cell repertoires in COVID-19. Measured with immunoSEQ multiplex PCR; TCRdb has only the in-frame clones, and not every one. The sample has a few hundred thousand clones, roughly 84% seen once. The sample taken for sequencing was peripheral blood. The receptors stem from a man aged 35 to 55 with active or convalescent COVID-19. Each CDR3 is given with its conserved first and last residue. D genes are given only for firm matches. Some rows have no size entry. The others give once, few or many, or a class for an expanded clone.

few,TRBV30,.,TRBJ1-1,CAWSPRGHEAFF,TGTGCCTGGAGTCCACGGGGACACGAAGCTTTCTTT
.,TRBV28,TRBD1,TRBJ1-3,CASSPAGTGAANTIYF,TGTGCCAGCAGCCCGGCCGGGACAGGGGCGGCAAACACCATATATTTT
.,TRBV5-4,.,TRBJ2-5,CASSLGTEQETQYF,TGTGCCAGCAGCTTGGGAACAGAACAAGAGACCCAGTACTTC
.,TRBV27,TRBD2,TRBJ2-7,CASSLWLAGGPGNEQYF,TGTGCCAGCAGTTTGTGGCTAGCGGGAGGGCCCGGGAACGAGCAGTACTTC
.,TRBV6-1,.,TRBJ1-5,CASSERTGGLPRGQPQHF,TGTGCCAGCAGTGAACGTACCGGTGGGTTACCGAGAGGTCAGCCCCAGCATTTT
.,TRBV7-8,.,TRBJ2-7,CASSLGQVSYEQYF,TGTGCCAGCAGCTTAGGGCAGGTATCCTACGAGCAGTACTTC
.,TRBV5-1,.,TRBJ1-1,CASRGSLNTEAFF,TGCGCCAGCAGGGGGAGTTTGAACACTGAAGCTTTCTTT
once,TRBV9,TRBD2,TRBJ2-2,CASSVGAAGRTGELFF,TGTGCCAGCAGCGTAGGTGCAGCGGGACGAACCGGGGAGCTGTTTTTT
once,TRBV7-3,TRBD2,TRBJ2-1,CASSPSGGASYNEQFF,TGTGCCAGCAGCCCTAGCGGGGGGGCATCCTACAATGAGCAGTTCTTC
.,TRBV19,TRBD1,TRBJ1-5,CASSIQGGNQPQHF,TGTGCCAGTAGTATACAGGGGGGCAACCAGCCCCAGCATTTT
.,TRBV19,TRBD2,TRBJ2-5,CASSTSGSWETQYF,TGTGCCAGTAGTACTAGCGGGAGTTGGGAGACCCAGTACTTC
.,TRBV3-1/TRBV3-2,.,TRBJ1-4,CASSQTPANEKLFF,TGTGCCAGCAGCCAAACACCCGCTAATGAAAAACTGTTTTTT
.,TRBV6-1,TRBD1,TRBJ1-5,CASSEGDRGWQPQHF,TGTGCCAGCAGTGAAGGCGACAGGGGGTGGCAGCCCCAGCATTTT
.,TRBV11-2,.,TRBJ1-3,CASSPARSGNTIYF,TGTGCCAGCAGCCCTGCGAGGTCCGGAAACACCATATATTTT
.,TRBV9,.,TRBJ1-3,CASSVPPTYSGNTIYF,TGTGCCAGCAGCGTCCCCCCTACTTACTCTGGAAACACCATATATTTT
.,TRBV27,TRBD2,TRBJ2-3,CASSLFAGVRTDTQYF,TGTGCCAGCAGTTTATTCGCGGGGGTGAGGACAGATACGCAGTATTTT
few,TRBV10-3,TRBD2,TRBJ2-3,CAISEPGASGRDTQYF,TGTGCCATCAGTGAGCCGGGGGCTAGCGGGCGCGATACGCAGTATTTT
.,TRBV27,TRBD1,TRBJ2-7,CASSSGQGFGQYF,TGTGCCAGCAGTTCGGGACAGGGGTTCGGGCAGTACTTC
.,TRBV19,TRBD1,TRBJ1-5,CASSWVGQGEPQHF,TGTGCCAGTAGTTGGGTGGGACAGGGTGAACCCCAGCATTTT
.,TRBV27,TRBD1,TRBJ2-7,CASSPRTGVFYEQYF,TGTGCCAGCAGTCCGCGGACAGGGGTGTTCTACGAGCAGTACTTC
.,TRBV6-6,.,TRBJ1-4,CASSQDREISTNEKLFF,TGTGCCAGCAGTCAGGACAGAGAAATTTCAACTAATGAAAAACTGTTTTTT
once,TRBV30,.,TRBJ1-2,CAWSLQGNYGYTF,TGTGCCTGGAGTCTCCAGGGAAACTATGGCTACACCTTC
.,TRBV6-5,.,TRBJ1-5,CASSHLERGTQPQHF,TGTGCCAGCAGTCACCTAGAGAGGGGGACACAGCCCCAGCATTTT
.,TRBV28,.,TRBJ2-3,CASSQRLGGDGADTQYF,TGTGCCAGCAGTCAACGTCTTGGCGGGGATGGGGCAGATACGCAGTATTTT
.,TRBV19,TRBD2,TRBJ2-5,CASSWTSGGNRETQYF,TGTGCCAGTAGCTGGACTAGCGGGGGCAATAGGGAGACCCAGTACTTC
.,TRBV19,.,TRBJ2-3,CASSIRDLYTDTQYF,TGTGCCAGTAGTATACGAGATCTCTACACAGATACGCAGTATTTT
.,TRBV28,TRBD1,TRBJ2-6,CASSFAGQGIKPGANVLTF,TGTGCCAGCAGTTTCGCCGGACAGGGGATAAAGCCTGGGGCCAACGTCCTGACTTTC
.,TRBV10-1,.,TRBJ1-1,CASSVAGANTEAFF,TGCGCCAGCAGTGTAGCAGGGGCGAACACTGAAGCTTTCTTT
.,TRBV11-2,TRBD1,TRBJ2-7,CASSSTIPDRAILYEQYF,TGTGCCAGCAGCTCAACTATACCCGACAGGGCGATCCTCTACGAGCAGTACTTC
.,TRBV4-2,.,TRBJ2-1,CASSQAASQNNEQFF,TGTGCCAGCAGTCAAGCGGCTAGCCAAAACAATGAGCAGTTCTTC
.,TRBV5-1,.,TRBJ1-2,CASSLSEGALYGYTF,TGCGCCAGCAGCTTGTCGGAGGGAGCGCTCTATGGCTACACCTTC
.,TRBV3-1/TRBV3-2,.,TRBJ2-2,CASSRYATTGSGELFF,TGTGCCAGCAGCCGATACGCAACCACAGGTTCCGGGGAGCTGTTTTTT
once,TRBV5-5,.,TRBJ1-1,CASSLARGNTEAFF,TGTGCCAGCAGCCTTGCCAGGGGCAACACTGAAGCTTTCTTT
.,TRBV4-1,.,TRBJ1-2,CASSQEAQGLSDGYTF,TGCGCCAGCAGCCAAGAGGCCCAGGGTTTAAGCGATGGCTACACCTTC
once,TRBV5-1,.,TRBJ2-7,CASSFAGFEQYF,TGCGCCAGCAGCTTCGCAGGGTTCGAGCAGTACTTC
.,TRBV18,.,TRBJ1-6,CASSPRQVRTPLHF,TGTGCCAGCTCACCGCGACAGGTGAGAACACCCCTCCACTTT
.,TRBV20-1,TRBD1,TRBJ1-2,CSASLGGGNYGYTF,TGCAGTGCTAGTTTAGGGGGCGGGAACTATGGCTACACCTTC
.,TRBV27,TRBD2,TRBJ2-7,CASSRRGGPEQYF,TGTGCCAGCAGTCGGCGGGGGGGACCCGAGCAGTACTTC
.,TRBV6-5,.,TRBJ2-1,CASSTDLYNEQFF,TGTGCCAGCAGTACCGACTTGTACAATGAGCAGTTCTTC
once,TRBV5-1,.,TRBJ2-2,CASSSDISNTGELFF,TGCGCCAGCAGCTCTGACATCTCGAACACCGGGGAGCTGTTTTTT
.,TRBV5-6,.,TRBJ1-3,CASSYRVSGNTIYF,TGTGCCAGCAGCTACAGGGTCTCTGGAAACACCATATATTTT